The 3 T cell receptor beta chains below come from one sample, sequenced in a study of cytomegalovirus exposure and HLA in healthy donors. The PCR had 60 Vbeta and 13 Jbeta primers. The repertoire was sequenced with immunoSEQ multiplex PCR; TCRdb's copy has only in-frame clones and lacks some. The sample consists of tens of thousands of clones, over 70% of them appearing once. The sample consisted of PBMCs. The receptor source for this set is a man in his forties or fifties in good health and CMV-seropositive.

The V and J genes are TRBV11-3 and TRBJ2-3; D is ambiguous. The length of the CDR3 is 14 residues. The V and J ends lost 1 base and 1 base respectively, with 6 bases between them. From germline, CDR1 is SGHNT and CDR2 YENEEA. The CDR3 DNA sequence: TGTGCCAGCAGCTTAGTAACAGGCACAGATACGCAGTATTTT. Encoded protein: CASSLVTGTDTQYF. The entire variable domain, with the rest obtained from reference TRBV11-3 and TRBJ2-3, is as follows: EAGVVQSPRYKIIEKKQPVAFWCNPISGHNTLYWYLQNLGQGPELLIRYENEEAVDDSQLPKDRFSAERLKGVDSTLKIQPAELGDSAVYLCASSLVTGTDTQYFGPGTRLTVL.

The table lists this clone with a few counts. The chain joins TRBV18 to TRBJ2-7; the match to TRBD2 covers 9 bases. Germline V gene lookup returns CDR1 KGHSH and CDR2 LQKENI. The V gene end was trimmed by 8 bases and the J gene end by 0 bases; junction bases not matched to a gene: 8. The CDR3 consists of 15 residues. The CDR3 sequence: CASKRLAGDSYEQYF. The CDR3 region has the DNA TGTGCCAGCAAACGCTTAGCGGGAGACTCCTACGAGCAGTACTTC.

The table lists this clone with a few counts. The J gene is TRBJ2-3, the V gene TRBV29-1; weak D call: TRBD1 (5 bases). Trimming took off 2 bases at V and 2 bases at J, with 11 bases between the two ends. Per the germline V gene, CDR1 is SQVTM and CDR2 is ANQGSEA. The CDR3 has 14 amino acids. The CDR3 bases are TGCAGCGTTGAAAGGGGATCCGTCACAGATACGCAGTATTTT. It yields the protein CSVERGSVTDTQYF.